A selection of T cell receptor beta chains follows, all from one sample in a study of T cell responses to AZD1222 COVID-19 vaccine. Clones were read by immunoSEQ multiplex PCR, and TCRdb kept only the in-frame ones, dropping some. Of under 90,000 clones listed, approximately 83% are singletons. The sequences come from peripheral blood, collected 28 days after the second AZD1222 dose. The receptors derive from an adult who received the AZD1222 COVID-19 vaccine. The CDR3 runs from the conserved cysteine through the conserved F or W. A D gene is named only where the DNA matches it firmly. Part of the rows lack a size; the others show once, few, many or a class for expanded clones.

TRBD1 | TRBJ2-5 | TRBV18 | - | TGTGCCAGCTCAAACCGGGACAGAGAGACCCAGTACTTC | CASSNRDRETQYF
TRBD1 | TRBJ2-7 | TRBV28 | - | TGTGCCAGCAGCGTGCTACCGGGACAGGGAAGGTACGAGCAGTACTTC | CASSVLPGQGRYEQYF
- | TRBJ2-2 | TRBV27 | - | TGTGCCAGCAGTTCAACTATAGCCGGGGAGCTGTTTTTT | CASSSTIAGELFF
- | TRBJ1-2 | TRBV6-2/TRBV6-3 | - | TGTGCCAGCAGTTATATGTCGGATCGAGGTGGCTACACCTTC | CASSYMSDRGGYTF
TRBD1 | TRBJ1-1 | TRBV2 | - | TGTGCCAGCAGTGTGGGACAGGGTACTGAAGCTTTCTTT | CASSVGQGTEAFF
- | TRBJ2-7 | TRBV27 | - | TGTGCCAGCAGTTTATTTTCCGGACAAGAGCAGTACTTC | CASSLFSGQEQYF
TRBD1 | TRBJ1-5 | TRBV18 | - | TGTGCCAGCTCGCTACAGGGGGACTATCAGCCCCAGCATTTT | CASSLQGDYQPQHF
- | TRBJ2-7 | TRBV28 | - | TGTGCCAGCAGTTTAAGGACGGTCCGTGTGCAGTACTTC | CASSLRTVRVQYF
- | TRBJ1-1 | TRBV12-3/TRBV12-4 | - | TGTGCCAGCAGTTTTAAGGTGAAGGCTGAAGCTTTCTTT | CASSFKVKAEAFF
- | TRBJ2-3 | TRBV7-8 | - | TGTGCCAGCAGCGCAGGTCGGGATACGCAGTATTTT | CASSAGRDTQYF
- | TRBJ2-1 | TRBV7-9 | - | TGTGCCAGCAGCTTATCCGGTGATGAGCAGTTCTTC | CASSLSGDEQFF
- | TRBJ2-7 | TRBV29-1 | - | TGCAGCGTTGACAGGGGTGGCTACGAGCAGTACTTC | CSVDRGGYEQYF
- | TRBJ1-6 | TRBV5-1 | once | TGCGCCAGCAGCTTGGAGGGGCAGGTGAATTCACCCCTCCACTTT | CASSLEGQVNSPLHF
- | TRBJ1-5 | TRBV6-1 | - | TGTGCCAGCAGTGAAACGGAACGTACTAGCAATCAGCCCCAGCATTTT | CASSETERTSNQPQHF
TRBD1 | TRBJ2-7 | TRBV6-5 | once | TGTGCCACGGGACAGGGGGGGTACGAGCAGTACTTC | CATGQGGYEQYF
TRBD1 | TRBJ1-6 | TRBV27 | - | TGTGCCAGCTCCTACCAGGGGGCAATCTATAATTCACCCCTCCACTTT | CASSYQGAIYNSPLHF
- | TRBJ1-2 | TRBV7-9 | - | TGTGCCAGCAGCTCCTCCGGGATCCCCCCCGGCGGCTACACCTTC | CASSSSGIPPGGYTF
- | TRBJ2-3 | TRBV6-1 | once | TGTGCCAGCAGTGAATCGGCCTCCCTCACAGATACGCAGTATTTT | CASSESASLTDTQYF
- | TRBJ2-1 | TRBV13 | - | TGTGCCAGCTGTGGGGCCGGGGTTAGCGAGGAGCAGTTCTTC | CASCGAGVSEEQFF
- | TRBJ1-6 | TRBV14 | - | TGTGCCAGCAGCCAACTCCAGCAGGGGAATTCACCCCTCCACTTT | CASSQLQQGNSPLHF
- | TRBJ1-1 | TRBV5-1 | - | TGCGCCAGCACCCTGTCGGGGGCCACTGAAGCTTTCTTT | CASTLSGATEAFF
- | TRBJ1-5 | TRBV5-6 | - | TGTGCCAGCAGCTTGGGTGATCAGCCCCAGCATTTT | CASSLGDQPQHF
- | TRBJ1-1 | TRBV6-5 | - | TGTGCCAGCAGTTACTCGCGGGGCCTGAACACTGAAGCTTTCTTT | CASSYSRGLNTEAFF
TRBD1 | TRBJ2-3 | TRBV2 | - | TGTGCCAGCAGTAGGACAGGGGGTTACAATACACACACAGATACGCAGTATTTT | CASSRTGGYNTHTDTQYF